What follows are 14 T cell receptor beta chains derived from one specimen sequenced in a study of tumor and adjacent non-tumor tissue in lung cancer. No cell sorting was done before RNA was extracted from the tissue. More than 3 cm separated this lung sample from the edge of the tumor. Three rounds of nested PCR, following a modified ARM-PCR protocol, produced the TCRbeta library. Each CDR3 protein gets one entry after TCRdb re-called the multiplex PCR reads with MiXCR. The sample records approximately 68,000 distinct CDR3 sequences, approximately 73% being singletons. Sample: distant non-tumor lung tissue. The receptors stem from a man between 60 and 75 years old with non-small cell lung cancer.

A remark on this clonotype: Without the conserved terminal phenylalanine or tryptophan, this CDR3 likely stems from a read error. The chain carries TRBV11-2 and TRBJ2-1, with TRBD2 matching over 7 bases. Losses at the gene ends were 7 bases for V and 7 bases for J; bases not matched to a gene: 25. The germline CDR1 and CDR2 sequences are SGHAT and FQNNGV. The CDR3 length is 19 residues. CDR3 nucleotides: TGTGCCAGCACCTCCATTGGACTAGTGAAAAGGTGGGGATCTAATGAGCAGTTCCTC. Protein sequence: CASTSIGLVKRWGSNEQFL.

Concerning this clonotype itself: Mismatch with germline at one junction end may stem from a read error. V gene TRBV5-4 combines with J gene TRBJ2-4; 9 bases are a match to TRBD1. This CDR3 has 17 residues. Germline CDR1 is SGHNT and CDR2 is YYREEE (reference sequence). This CDR3 reads CASGLGRDRDYKDIQYF. CDR3 coding DNA: TGTGCCAGCGGCTTGGGAAGGGACAGGGATTACAAAGACATTCAGTACTTC.

In regard to this clonotype: One junction end does not reproduce the germline sequence, and a read error may be involved. The chain uses TRBV5-4 and TRBJ2-2, with a weak D call TRBD1 (6 bases). This CDR3 has 13 amino acids. Germline V lookup: CDR1 SGHNT, CDR2 YYREEE (reference sequence). The CDR3 sequence is CASHRVSTGELFF. The CDR3 DNA sequence: TGTGCCAGTCACAGGGTTAGCACCGGGGAACTGTTTTTT.

The table lists this clonotype with many counts. The rearrangement joins TRBV28 to TRBJ1-4, with unresolved D. This CDR3 has 14 amino acids. The V end was cut by 3 bases, the J end by 2 bases, with 7 bases between. Looked up from germline, CDR1 is MDHEN and CDR2 is SYDVKM. The CDR3 nucleotides read TGTGCCAGCAGTTTCGGAGATACTAATGAAAAACTGTTTTTT. It is translated as CASSFGDTNEKLFF.

Remarks on this clonotype: At one boundary the junction diverges from the germline segment, which might be a read error. This chain joins TRBV5-1 and TRBJ2-7, with a possible D match to TRBD2 (5 bases). The CDR3 spans 13 residues. CDR1 SGHRS and CDR2 YFSETQ come from the germline V gene. CDR3 sequence reads: CASNVGESYEQYF. CDR3 nucleotides: TGCGCGAGCAACGTCGGGGAGTCCTACGAGCAGTACTTC. Drawing the rest from reference TRBV5-1 and TRBJ2-7, the complete variable domain is KAGVTQTPRYLIKTRGQQVTLSCSPISGHRSVSWYQQTPGQGLQFLFEYFSETQRNKGNFPGRFSGRQFSNSRSEMNVSTLELGDSALYLCASNVGESYEQYFGPGTRLTVT.

In the case of this clonotype: At one of its ends the junction is not consistent with the germline gene, which may arise from a read error. J is TRBJ2-7 and V is TRBV7-8; 10 nucleotides align to TRBD1. Per germline, CDR1 SGHVS and CDR2 FQNEAQ. The CDR3 runs to 16 residues. The CDR3, as DNA: TGTGCCAGCAGCTTAGCCGACAGGGGGCGGTTCTACGGGCAGTACTTC. The encoded protein is CASSLADRGRFYGQYF.

A word on this clonotype: In this CDR3 the conserved last residue, phenylalanine or tryptophan, is missing, so a read error is likely. It is unclear where the CDR3 begins or ends on the DNA, so no DNA is shown, and the CDR3 is as TCRdb lists it. This sequence joins TRBV6-1 and TRBJ2-7. CDR1 and CDR2 from the germline V gene are MNHNS and SASEGT. The CDR3 contains 17 residues when both ends are counted. CDR3 in amino acids: CASSRRLLAGPTYEEYI.

Comments on this clonotype: A junction end diverges from the germline sequence, so it may reflect a read error. The rearrangement uses TRBV28 and TRBJ1-1, with 10 positions matching TRBD1. The CDR3 spans 15 residues. The germline V gene has CDR1 MDHEN and CDR2 SYDVKM. The CDR3 loop is CASSLPGQGRTETFF. The CDR3 nucleotides are TGTGCCAGCAGTTTGCCGGGACAGGGGAGGACTGAAACTTTCTTT.

CDR3 bases: TGTGCCAGTACTCCGGGGGGTGGTAGCGGGAGGGCCCGTTACCGTGAGCAGTTCTTC. This encodes CASTPGGGSGRARYREQFF. The rearrangement links TRBV28 to TRBJ2-1; TRBD2 matches at 11 bases. This CDR3 is built from 19 residues. Germline lookup yields CDR1 MDHEN and CDR2 SYDVKM. V lost 9 bases, J lost 9 bases, and 25 bases stayed unmatched. The full variable domain, rest sourced from reference TRBV28 and TRBJ2-1, is DVKVTQSSRYLVKRTGEKVFLECVQDMDHENMFWYRQDPGLGLRLIYFSYDVKMKEKGDIPEGYSVSREKKERFSLILESASTNQTSMYLCASTPGGGSGRARYREQFFGPGTRLTVL.

Regarding this clonotype: At one boundary the junction diverges from the germline segment, which might be a read error. The chain links TRBV6-5 to TRBJ1-2; the D gene is possibly TRBD1 (6 bases). Germline CDR1 and CDR2: MNHEY and SVGAGI. The CDR3 runs to 13 residues. DNA of the CDR3: TGTGCCAGCACCCCCGGGGGCGGGTATGACTACACTTTC. Residues: CASTPGGGYDYTF.

Note on this clonotype: The CDR3 end shows no conserved phenylalanine or tryptophan, and so a read error is likely. The chain couples TRBV11-1 to TRBJ2-6; D is perhaps TRBD1 or TRBD2 (6 bases each). The germline V gene encodes CDR1 SGHAT and CDR2 FQDESV (reference sequence). The CDR3 runs 17 residues. In nucleotides, the CDR3 is TGTGCCAGCAGTCGTACAGGGAGGCCTTCTGGGCCCAACGTCCTGACTTAC. Translating it yields CASSRTGRPSGPNVLTY.

With respect to this clonotype: The germline gene is not matched at one end of the junction; a read error may be the cause. CDR3 DNA: TGCAGCATTCTGACTAACGGGAGCGTCAATGAGCAGTCCTTC. This sequence encodes CSILTNGSVNEQSF. The chain links TRBV29-1 to TRBJ2-1, with TRBD2 as a possible D gene (6 bases). CDR3 length: 14 amino acids. The germline V gene encodes CDR1 SQVTM and CDR2 ANQGSEA.

As for this clonotype: A junction end diverges from the germline sequence, so it may reflect a read error. The chain carries TRBV6-2 or TRBV6-3 and TRBJ2-1; 7 bases align to TRBD1. From germline, CDR1 is MNHEY and CDR2 SVGEGT. This CDR3 is 14 amino acids long. The CDR3 DNA reads TGTGCCAGCATTAGACAGGGCTCCTACAATGTGCAGTTATTC. Translated, it gives CASIRQGSYNVQLF.

This clonotype was observed many times. This chain joins TRBV14 and TRBJ1-2; TRBD1 is a possible D gene (5 bases). V shed 8 bases and J shed 4 bases, with 11 bases lying between them. The CDR3 consists of 12 residues. Germline CDR1 and CDR2: SGHDN and FVKESK. This CDR3 reads CASGNGAYGYTF. DNA for the CDR3: TGTGCCAGCGGGAACGGGGCCTATGGCTACACCTTC. Together with reference TRBV14 and TRBJ1-2, the CDR3 gives the full variable domain: EAGVTQFPSHSVIEKGQTVTLRCDPISGHDNLYWYRRVMGKEIKFLLHFVKESKQDESGMPNNRFLAERTGGTYSTLKVQPAELEDSGVYFCASGNGAYGYTFGSGTRLTVV.